The 24 T cell receptor beta chains below all came from one sample that was sequenced in a study of shared clonotypes between healthy human individuals. Sequencing was performed with immunoSEQ multiplex PCR; in TCRdb, only in-frame clones are kept and a portion is missing. The profile shows 1,500,000 or so clones, roughly 97% of them singletons. Sequenced: naive CD4+ T cells sorted from blood. Noted subset: CD45RA+ positively selected. Receptors originate from a man aged 30 to 45 in good health.

This chain connects TRBV2 to TRBJ1-2; D might be TRBD1 (5 bases). V lost 4 bases, J lost 2 bases, and 8 bases lay in between. This CDR3 comprises 13 residues. Germline V CDR1 and CDR2: SNHLY, FYNNEI. CDR3 residues: CASSVAGNYGYTF. The CDR3 DNA follows: TGTGCCAGCAGTGTAGCAGGGAACTATGGCTACACCTTC.

CDR3 residues: CASSPKWLAGGPMPYEQYF. For the CDR3, the DNA is TGTGCCAGCAGCCCAAAATGGTTAGCGGGAGGGCCAATGCCCTACGAGCAGTACTTC. The chain is built from TRBV28 and TRBJ2-7, with 11 bases lining up with TRBD2. Germline V lookup: CDR1 MDHEN, CDR2 SYDVKM. V was clipped by 6 bases and J by 2 bases; unmatched bases: 18. This CDR3 has 19 residues. The variable domain in full, completed from reference TRBV28 and TRBJ2-7, reads DVKVTQSSRYLVKRTGEKVFLECVQDMDHENMFWYRQDPGLGLRLIYFSYDVKMKEKGDIPEGYSVSREKKERFSLILESASTNQTSMYLCASSPKWLAGGPMPYEQYFGPGTRLTVT.

V gene TRBV6-1 combines with J gene TRBJ2-5; TRBD2 aligns across 14 bases. The germline V gene encodes CDR1 MNHNS and CDR2 SASEGT. Unmatched junction bases numbered 5, after V lost 4 bases and J lost 4 bases. The CDR3 contains 16 residues. CDR3 in amino acids: CASSGPGLAGVETQYF. CDR3 DNA: TGTGCCAGCAGTGGCCCGGGACTAGCGGGAGTAGAGACCCAGTACTTC.

The genes are TRBV28 and TRBJ2-3; 12 nucleotides align to TRBD2. The V gene's germline CDR1 is MDHEN and CDR2 SYDVKM. Losses at the gene ends were 7 bases for V and 5 bases for J; bases not matched to a gene: 13. The CDR3 sequence is 17 residues long. CDR3 loop: CASTTPTSGSRRDTQYF. The CDR3 nucleotides read TGTGCCAGCACCACTCCGACTAGCGGGAGCCGTAGAGATACGCAGTATTTT.

A remark on this clone: Additional DNA sequences in this sample encode the identical CDR3. V gene TRBV9 combines with J gene TRBJ2-1; D is unclear. The length of the CDR3 is 11 residues. Trimming removed 0 bases from V and 8 bases from J, with 3 bases in between. Germline values: CDR1 SGDLS, CDR2 YYNGEE. CDR3 sequence reads: CASSVGDEQFF. CDR3 nucleotides: TGTGCCAGCAGCGTAGGGGATGAGCAGTTCTTC.

As to this clone: Other DNA sequences in the same sample also yield this CDR3. V is TRBV29-1 and J is TRBJ2-2, with unresolved D. The CDR3 length is 11 residues. The germline V and J ends were trimmed by 4 bases and 3 bases, with 3 bases remaining between them. Looked up from germline, CDR1 is SQVTM and CDR2 is ANQGSEA. The CDR3 nucleotides read TGCAGCGTTGGAGACACCGGGGAGCTGTTTTTT. Translation: CSVGDTGELFF.

V is TRBV9 and J is TRBJ2-4; D perhaps matches TRBD2 (5 bases). Germline-derived CDR1 and CDR2 are SGDLS and YYNGEE. CDR3 length equals 14 residues. Trimming removed 3 bases from V and 0 bases from J, with 7 bases in between. The CDR3 protein is CASSADLAKNIQYF. For the CDR3, the DNA is TGTGCCAGCAGCGCGGACTTAGCCAAAAACATTCAGTACTTC.

This clone was seen a handful of times. The V and J genes are TRBV14 and TRBJ1-2; tentative D call: TRBD1 (6 bases). Trimming pared 2 bases from V and 7 bases from J, leaving 14 bases between. This CDR3 is built from 14 residues. The V gene's germline CDR1 is SGHDN and CDR2 FVKESK. The chain's CDR3 is CASSQNLQGIGYTF. The DNA for the CDR3 is TGTGCCAGCAGCCAAAATCTCCAGGGGATTGGCTACACCTTC.

This chain uses TRBV27 with TRBJ2-7; a possible D gene is TRBD1 (5 bases). CDR3 size: 16 residues. V gave up 6 bases and J gave up 0 bases, with 18 bases separating them. Germline V lookup: CDR1 MNHEY, CDR2 SMNVEV (reference sequence). CDR3 protein: CASRWQGPQNSYEQYF. In DNA form, the CDR3 reads TGTGCCAGCAGGTGGCAGGGCCCCCAGAACTCCTACGAGCAGTACTTC.

The chain has TRBV6-5 and TRBJ2-7; D is ambiguous. The CDR3 totals 13 residues. The V end was cut by 6 bases, the J end by 5 bases, with 14 bases between. Looked up from germline, CDR1 is MNHEY and CDR2 is SVGAGI. Here the CDR3 reads CASSPRQKNEQYF. CDR3 bases: TGTGCCAGCAGCCCAAGGCAAAAGAACGAGCAGTACTTC.

The genes are TRBV6-5 and TRBJ2-7; 10 positions match TRBD2. Germline CDR1 MNHEY, CDR2 SVGAGI. The CDR3 loop spans 15 amino acids. Unmatched junction bases numbered 10, after V lost 5 bases and J lost 6 bases. The CDR3 sequence: CASSPLAGVDSEQYF. The CDR3 DNA is TGTGCCAGCAGTCCCCTAGCGGGAGTAGACTCCGAGCAGTACTTC.

J is TRBJ2-1 and V is TRBV7-9, with 7 nucleotides matching TRBD2. The CDR3 consists of 19 residues. CDR1 is SEHNR and CDR2 is FQNEAQ in the germline V gene (reference sequence). V lost 7 bases to trimming and J lost 6 bases; unmatched junction nucleotides: 24. The CDR3 region is CASTPGGWGLADGGNEQFF. CDR3 sequence (DNA): TGTGCCAGCACCCCCGGGGGGTGGGGGTTAGCGGACGGAGGCAATGAGCAGTTCTTC.

Comments on this clone: Other DNA sequences within the sample encode an identical CDR3. In nucleotides, the CDR3 is TGTGCCAGCAGTTTATCGAGAAATGAGCAGTTCTTC. This translates into CASSLSRNEQFF. This rearrangement joins TRBV28 to TRBJ2-1; D not certain. V was trimmed by 1 base and J by 7 bases, leaving 5 bases between them. The germline V gene encodes CDR1 MDHEN and CDR2 SYDVKM. The CDR3 loop spans 12 amino acids.

The rearrangement uses TRBV5-1 and TRBJ2-5; 10 bases align to TRBD1. The CDR3 spans 16 residues. V was clipped by 4 bases and J by 3 bases; unmatched bases: 9. Germline V gives CDR1 SGHRS, CDR2 YFSETQ. The CDR3 DNA reads TGCGCCAGCAGCCCTATTGCAGGGACAGGGGAAGAGACCCAGTACTTC. This translates into CASSPIAGTGEETQYF.

Notes on this clone: This CDR3 is also generated by other DNA sequences in the sample. The V and J genes are TRBV7-2 and TRBJ2-3; D remains ambiguous. Trimming stripped 1 base from V and 3 bases from J, with 5 bases between. Germline V gives CDR1 SGHTA, CDR2 FQGNSA. The CDR3 has 13 amino acids. Here the CDR3 DNA reads TGTGCCAGCAGCTTAGTGCGGACAGATACGCAGTATTTT. Translated: CASSLVRTDTQYF.

This chain connects TRBV28 to TRBJ1-1; D gene unclear. CDR1 and CDR2 (germline): MDHEN, SYDVKM. The ends were cut back, 8 bases at V and 11 bases at J, with 24 bases in the middle. The CDR3 runs to 14 residues. The CDR3 DNA reads as TGTGCCAGCGATCCGGCCCCTTTCGTCGGGCTGGCTTTCTTT. This sequence encodes CASDPAPFVGLAFF.

CDR3 region: CASSRLFGGSSTGELFF. The DNA of the CDR3 is TGCGCCAGCAGTCGCCTCTTTGGCGGGAGTTCCACCGGGGAGCTGTTTTTT. V is TRBV10-2 and J is TRBJ2-2, with 7 bases identical to TRBD2. From germline, CDR1 is WSHSY and CDR2 SAAADI. V was clipped by 5 bases and J by 4 bases; unmatched bases: 13. This CDR3 has 17 residues.

This chain uses TRBV11-2 with TRBJ2-1; 9 positions match TRBD2. The V and J ends lost 2 bases and 15 bases, in that order; junction bases with no gene match: 14. The CDR3 sequence is 15 residues long. CDR1 SGHAT and CDR2 FQNNGV come from the germline V gene. CDR3 region: CASSLLTTTREGLFF. Written as DNA, the CDR3 is TGTGCCAGCAGCTTACTAACGACGACGCGGGAGGGGTTGTTCTTC.

This rearrangement joins TRBV28 to TRBJ2-2; D is possibly TRBD2 (5 bases). CDR1 MDHEN and CDR2 SYDVKM come from the germline V gene. CDR3 length: 13 amino acids. The germline V and J ends were trimmed by 8 bases and 5 bases, with 12 bases remaining between them. CDR3 nucleotides: TGTGCCAGCGGCGGGCTACTAACCGGGGAGCTGTTTTTT. Encoded protein: CASGGLLTGELFF.

V and J are TRBV29-1 and TRBJ1-1; no firm D call. V was pared by 3 bases and J by 3 bases, with 11 bases between. This CDR3 spans 13 amino acids. The germline gives CDR1 SQVTM, CDR2 ANQGSEA. CDR3 nucleotide sequence: TGCAGCGTTGAGGAGGATGTGTACACTGAAGCTTTCTTT. Protein: CSVEEDVYTEAFF.

This clone was observed once. The rearrangement uses TRBV27 and TRBJ2-7; D is unclear. CDR1 and CDR2 (germline): MNHEY, SMNVEV (reference sequence). Trimming left V 5 bases short and J 4 bases short, with 3 bases between. The CDR3 spans 10 residues. CDR3 DNA: TGTGCCAGCAGTCAGTACGAGCAGTACTTC. Protein product: CASSQYEQYF.

CDR3 amino acids: CASSSTIYTGDTQYF. The CDR3 nucleotides are TGTGCCAGCAGCTCTACAATCTACACGGGAGATACGCAGTATTTT. V gene TRBV6-1 combines with J gene TRBJ2-3; D call uncertain. Trimming shortened V by 6 bases and J by 5 bases, and 18 bases separated the two germline ends. CDR1 and CDR2 from the germline V gene are MNHNS and SASEGT. The CDR3 extends over 15 amino acids.

The V gene is TRBV19, the J gene TRBJ1-2, with D possibly being TRBD1 (6 bases). Trimming took 8 bases from V and 1 from J, leaving 11 bases between them. In germline, CDR1 is LNHDA, CDR2 SQIVND (reference sequence). The CDR3 totals 13 residues. The CDR3 loop is CASGRDNNYGYTF. DNA for the CDR3: TGTGCCAGTGGCCGGGACAATAACTATGGCTACACCTTC.

The chain uses TRBV28 and TRBJ2-4, with 11 bases aligning to TRBD2. The length of the CDR3 is 15 residues. V lost 5 bases, J lost 7 bases, and 7 bases stayed unmatched. Germline CDR1 reads MDHEN; CDR2 reads SYDVKM. CDR3 coding DNA: TGTGCCAGCAGTCCCATACTAGCGGGAGTGAACATTCAGTACTTC. Protein sequence: CASSPILAGVNIQYF.